This is a list of T cell receptor beta chains from one sample in a study of blood T cell repertoires in COVID-19. The method was immunoSEQ multiplex PCR; TCRdb's version includes in-frame clones alone and lacks a portion of them. Of roughly 250,000 clones listed, roughly three quarters are singletons. The specimen sequenced was peripheral blood. These receptors came from a woman in her thirties or forties with active or convalescent COVID-19. Both conserved end residues are part of each CDR3. The D gene is left open where the match is weak. A clone size is listed for some rows: how often the clone was seen (once, few, many), or a class if it is expanded.

J gene	D gene	V gene	clone size	CDR3 protein	CDR3 DNA
TRBJ2-4	.	TRBV5-1	.	CASSMGSDPIQYF	TGCGCCAGCAGCATGGGATCAGATCCCATTCAGTACTTC
TRBJ1-1	TRBD1	TRBV6-5	.	CASSYSDRVEAFF	TGTGCCAGCAGTTACTCCGACAGGGTTGAAGCTTTCTTT
TRBJ1-6	.	TRBV10-1	.	CASSERGNSPLHF	TGCGCCAGCAGTGAGCGCGGGAATTCACCCCTCCACTTT
TRBJ2-1	.	TRBV5-1	.	CASSGGGGRYNEQFF	TGCGCCAGCAGTGGGGGCGGGGGCCGCTACAATGAGCAGTTCTTC
TRBJ2-1	TRBD2	TRBV5-1	.	CASSLDGGTSSGNEQFF	TGCGCCAGCAGCTTGGATGGAGGGACTAGCAGCGGCAATGAGCAGTTCTTC
TRBJ1-3	.	TRBV9	.	CASSPLHRSRSGNTIYF	TGTGCCAGCAGCCCCCTCCATCGTTCGAGGTCTGGAAACACCATATATTTT
TRBJ1-5	.	TRBV28	.	CASRLDVPGQPQHF	TGTGCCAGCAGACTTGACGTCCCGGGGCAGCCCCAGCATTTT
TRBJ2-7	.	TRBV28	.	CASSLGPNPYEQYF	TGTGCCAGCAGTTTAGGGCCAAACCCTTACGAGCAGTACTTC
TRBJ1-1	.	TRBV4-2	.	CASSQAGAGLGTEAFF	TGTGCCAGCAGCCAAGCGGGCGCGGGTTTGGGGACTGAAGCTTTCTTT
TRBJ2-3	.	TRBV3-1/TRBV3-2	.	CASSQDKPSRTASPSTDTQYF	TGTGCCAGCAGCCAAGATAAACCCTCCCGGACAGCCTCCCCTAGCACAGATACGCAGTATTTT
TRBJ1-1	.	TRBV7-9	.	CASSLVQGYTEAFF	TGTGCCAGCAGCTTAGTGCAGGGCTACACTGAAGCTTTCTTT
TRBJ1-6	TRBD1	TRBV6-1	many	CASSAPGQGENSPLHF	TGTGCCAGCAGTGCACCGGGACAGGGGGAAAATTCACCCCTCCACTTT
TRBJ2-2	.	TRBV27	.	CASSRQSSVPGELFF	TGTGCCAGCAGTCGCCAATCTAGCGTTCCCGGGGAGCTGTTTTTT
TRBJ2-7	.	TRBV4-2	few	CASSQEGGVGYEQYF	TGTGCCAGCAGCCAAGAGGGCGGGGTCGGTTACGAGCAGTACTTC
TRBJ2-3	.	TRBV7-9	.	CASSPLSDTQYF	TGTGCCAGCAGCCCCCTATCAGATACGCAGTATTTT
TRBJ2-3	TRBD2	TRBV25-1	few	CASSASGTTTTQYF	TGTGCCAGCAGTGCTAGCGGGACAACTACTACGCAGTATTTT
TRBJ1-1	.	TRBV3-1/TRBV3-2	many	CASSQDGGLSGTEAFF	TGTGCCAGCAGCCAAGATGGGGGCCTATCGGGGACTGAAGCTTTCTTT
TRBJ1-2	TRBD1	TRBV11-2	few	CASSLGLTGDGGYTF	TGTGCCAGCAGCTTAGGCCTGACAGGGGATGGCGGCTACACCTTC
TRBJ2-2	.	TRBV12-5	.	CASARVARGTGELFF	TGTGCTAGTGCCCGGGTCGCCCGAGGCACCGGGGAGCTGTTTTTT
TRBJ1-2	TRBD1	TRBV2	.	CASSGDRDYGYTF	TGTGCCAGCAGCGGAGACAGGGACTATGGCTACACCTTC
TRBJ1-4	TRBD1	TRBV5-1	.	CASSDPQGDFRKLFF	TGCGCCAGCAGCGACCCACAGGGGGATTTTCGAAAACTGTTTTTT
TRBJ1-1	.	TRBV6-5	few	CASSQEVNTEAFF	TGTGCCAGCAGTCAGGAAGTGAACACTGAAGCTTTCTTT
TRBJ2-1	TRBD2	TRBV5-4	once	CASSLVPRGGVEQFF	TGTGCCAGCAGCTTGGTTCCGCGGGGGGGCGTTGAGCAGTTCTTC
TRBJ1-1	TRBD1	TRBV5-1	.	CASSSGQTNTEAFF	TGCGCCAGCAGCTCGGGACAGACGAACACTGAAGCTTTCTTT
TRBJ1-1	TRBD1	TRBV5-1	.	CASSRGLDTEAFF	TGCGCCAGCAGCAGGGGGCTCGACACTGAAGCTTTCTTT
TRBJ1-3	.	TRBV9	.	CASSPLAYSGNTIYF	TGTGCCAGCAGCCCACTAGCGTACTCTGGAAACACCATATATTTT
TRBJ1-6	.	TRBV6-1	.	CASSESTGVYSPLHF	TGTGCCAGCAGTGAGAGTACAGGAGTCTATTCACCCCTCCACTTT
TRBJ2-1	.	TRBV18	.	CASSPPGGALSYNEQFF	TGTGCCAGCTCACCACCGGGGGGGGCGCTTTCCTACAATGAGCAGTTCTTC
TRBJ2-1	.	TRBV23-1	.	CASSHHLDEQFF	TGCGCCAGCAGTCACCACTTGGATGAGCAGTTCTTC
TRBJ2-2	.	TRBV7-3	.	CASSLKTGGGGELFF	TGTGCCAGCAGCTTAAAGACCGGAGGCGGCGGGGAGCTGTTTTTT
TRBJ2-2	.	TRBV2	.	CASSEERNTGELFF	TGTGCCAGCAGTGAGGAGAGGAACACCGGGGAGCTGTTTTTT
TRBJ1-5	.	TRBV5-1	.	CASSLDGSGNNQPQHF	TGCGCCAGCAGCTTGGATGGCAGCGGGAACAATCAGCCCCAGCATTTT
TRBJ2-4	.	TRBV24-1	.	CATSDRNIQYF	TGTGCCACCAGTGATCGAAACATTCAGTACTTC
TRBJ1-5	.	TRBV28	.	CASQGFARGNQPQHF	TGTGCCAGCCAGGGTTTCGCCCGTGGGAATCAGCCCCAGCATTTT
TRBJ2-2	.	TRBV6-2/TRBV6-3	.	CASSYLGELFF	TGTGCCAGCAGTTACTTAGGGGAGCTGTTTTTT
TRBJ1-2	TRBD1	TRBV7-8	.	CASSPWDSRGGNTF	TGTGCCAGCAGCCCATGGGACAGCCGGGGAGGTAACACCTTC
TRBJ1-2	.	TRBV5-1	.	CASSLEGIYGYTF	TGCGCCAGCAGCTTGGAGGGGATCTATGGCTACACCTTC
TRBJ2-6	.	TRBV2	.	CASRQDTSGANVLTF	TGTGCCAGCAGGCAGGATACCTCTGGGGCCAACGTCCTGACTTTC
TRBJ1-1	TRBD1	TRBV27	few	CASKQQGLNTEAFF	TGTGCCAGCAAACAACAGGGGTTGAACACTGAAGCTTTCTTT
TRBJ1-2	.	TRBV5-8	.	CASSIYSTGHYGYTF	TGTGCCAGCAGCATTTATTCGACAGGCCACTATGGCTACACCTTC
TRBJ2-7	TRBD1	TRBV28	once	CASSFPGQAYEQYF	TGTGCCAGCAGTTTTCCGGGACAGGCCTACGAGCAGTACTTC
TRBJ1-2	.	TRBV12-3/TRBV12-4	.	CASSRDRLGYTF	TGTGCCAGCAGCCGAGACAGGCTCGGCTACACCTTC
TRBJ2-3	TRBD1	TRBV12-3/TRBV12-4	.	CASSLTGVDTQYF	TGTGCCAGCAGTTTAACAGGGGTAGATACGCAGTATTTT
TRBJ1-1	.	TRBV5-1	.	CASRLDSLMNTEAFF	TGCGCCAGCAGACTGGACAGCCTCATGAACACTGAAGCTTTCTTT
TRBJ1-2	.	TRBV2	.	CASSEGRGYGYTF	TGTGCCAGCAGTGAAGGCAGAGGGTATGGCTACACCTTC
TRBJ1-6	TRBD1	TRBV6-5	.	CASRFDRDNSPLHF	TGTGCCAGCAGATTCGACAGGGATAATTCACCCCTCCACTTT
TRBJ1-6	.	TRBV3-1/TRBV3-2	.	CASSQGSPENYNSPLHF	TGTGCCAGCAGCCAAGGTAGTCCCGAGAACTATAATTCACCCCTCCACTTT
TRBJ1-3	TRBD1	TRBV28	.	CASSFWGQNPGNTIYF	TGTGCCAGCAGTTTTTGGGGACAGAACCCTGGAAACACCATATATTTT
TRBJ1-5	.	TRBV6-1	.	CASSEARGHQPQHF	TGTGCCAGCAGTGAGGCTAGAGGCCATCAGCCCCAGCATTTT
TRBJ1-2	TRBD1	TRBV11-2	.	CASSLGTGGIGGYTF	TGTGCCAGCAGCTTAGGGACAGGGGGAATCGGCGGCTACACCTTC